This T cell receptor (beta chain) came from a study of chemoradiotherapy in HPV16-positive cancers. Study results and caveats: Candidate HPV-specific clones and E7-related TCR motifs grew in tumor during treatment.

In regard to this clone: As yet, its antigen is unknown.

Measured with immunoSEQ multiplex PCR; TCRdb has only the in-frame clones, and not every one. The table lists around 13,000 clones, 60% to 85% of them singletons, with 1.4% in the top ten. The TCR was taken from a human donor with HPV-associated anogenital cancer. The sample here was taken from a patient who underwent chemoradiotherapy.

CDR3 loop: CASSPGQGGNTIYF. CDR3 in DNA: TGTGCCAGCTCACCTGGACAGGGAGGAAACACCATATATTTT. The chain couples TRBV18 to TRBJ1-3, with TRBD1 matching over 8 bases. Germline CDR1 and CDR2: KGHSH and LQKENI. The CDR3 sequence is 14 residues long. J lost 4 bases, V lost 3 bases, and 2 bases had no gene match.